Listed below are T cell receptor beta chains from one sample, sequenced in a study of CD8 T cells in ankylosing spondylitis. TCRdb redid the calling of the 5' RACE reads with MiXCR, one entry per CDR3 protein. The sample records about 700,000 distinct CDR3 sequences, over 15% being singletons. Sequencing used blood, either unsorted or a sorted T cell fraction (not recorded which). The origin of the receptors is a male donor with ankylosing spondylitis. Both conserved end residues are part of each CDR3. A D gene is named only where the DNA matches it firmly. For some rows the clone size is stated as once, few or many, or as a class when expanded; others skip it.

v_call	clone_size	j_call	d_call	cdr3_nt	cdr3_aa
TRBV3-1	few	TRBJ1-5	-	TGTGCCAGCAGCCAAATGGGGGATCAGCCCCAGCATTTT	CASSQMGDQPQHF
TRBV28	few	TRBJ2-7	-	TGTGCCAGCAGTTTTGGGCCTCGCGGCGAGCAGTACTTC	CASSFGPRGEQYF
TRBV29-1	-	TRBJ2-3	TRBD2	TGCAGCGTGGGAGCACTAGCGGGCCTGGGGACAGATACGCAGTATTTT	CSVGALAGLGTDTQYF
TRBV20-1	-	TRBJ1-6	-	TGCAGTGCTAGAGTATCAGGGCTTGGCCCCCTCCACTTT	CSARVSGLGPLHF
TRBV4-1	-	TRBJ2-7	-	TGCGCCAGCAGCCAAGTGGGACTTGGCTCCTACGAGCAGTACTTC	CASSQVGLGSYEQYF
TRBV12-3/TRBV12-4	-	TRBJ2-5	-	TGTGCCAGCAGTTTAATAAGGGGAGTAAGGAGGGGGGAGACCCAGTACTTC	CASSLIRGVRRGETQYF
TRBV29-1	few	TRBJ1-1	TRBD1	TGCAGCGGACAGGGGGCAACTGAAGCTTTCTTT	CSGQGATEAFF
TRBV20-1	many	TRBJ2-7	-	TGCAGTGCTATTTTGCCGGGCCGGGACGAGCAGTACTTC	CSAILPGRDEQYF
TRBV7-2	-	TRBJ2-7	-	TGTGCCAGCAGCTTAGATGGTAGCGGCGGATACGAGCAGTACTTC	CASSLDGSGGYEQYF
TRBV6-1	few	TRBJ2-5	-	TGTGCCAGCAGCAAGGACTCCGACCAAGAGACCCAGTACTTC	CASSKDSDQETQYF
TRBV6-1	few	TRBJ1-5	-	TGTGCCAGCAAGGCCGAGGGTCGGCCCCAGCATTTT	CASKAEGRPQHF
TRBV18	-	TRBJ2-7	-	TGTGCCAGCTCACCACCGTCCGACCTTGGTCGGTACTTC	CASSPPSDLGRYF
TRBV6-5	once	TRBJ1-4	-	TGTGCCAGCAGTTACGGGGGGGCTGGGACTAATGAAAAACTGTTTTTT	CASSYGGAGTNEKLFF
TRBV7-9	-	TRBJ2-1	-	TGTGCCAGCAGTCCCGCCAGCGTAAGCTCCTACAATGAGCAGTTCTTC	CASSPASVSSYNEQFF
TRBV5-1	few	TRBJ2-3	TRBD2	TGCGCCAGCAGCTTGGCTCTAGCGGGAGCGAGGAGAGATACGCAGTATTTT	CASSLALAGARRDTQYF
TRBV5-1	few	TRBJ2-7	TRBD2	TGCGCCAGCAGATCGGACCCGGGACTAGCTTACGAGCAGTACTTC	CASRSDPGLAYEQYF
TRBV7-3	few	TRBJ1-2	TRBD1	TGTGCCAGCAGCTTAAAAGGGGGCTCTAACTATGGCTACACCTTC	CASSLKGGSNYGYTF
TRBV5-8	few	TRBJ1-1	TRBD1	TGTGCCAGCAGCTTAAGAGGACAGGGGGAAGGATCCACTGAAGCTTTCTTT	CASSLRGQGEGSTEAFF
TRBV20-1	-	TRBJ2-7	TRBD2	TGCAGTGCTAGAGGAGCCCCGGGGGGCGAGCAGTACTTC	CSARGAPGGEQYF
TRBV7-8	-	TRBJ1-1	TRBD1	TGTGCCAGCAGCCCCAGGACAGGGTCACGAGTGGCTTTCTTT	CASSPRTGSRVAFF
TRBV6-1	few	TRBJ1-4	TRBD1	TGTGCCAGCAGGGGACAGGCTAATGAAAAACTGTTTTTT	CASRGQANEKLFF
TRBV20-1	few	TRBJ2-3	-	TGCAGTGCGACGGGGTTGGGCACAGATACGCAGTATTTT	CSATGLGTDTQYF
TRBV9	few	TRBJ2-1	TRBD2	TGTGCCAGCAGCGAATTAGCGGGAGGGTACTACAATGAGCAGTTCTTC	CASSELAGGYYNEQFF
TRBV20-1	few	TRBJ2-2	-	TGCAGTGCTAGGGCGGACCGTGGCAGGAAAAACACCGGGGAGCTGTTTTTT	CSARADRGRKNTGELFF
TRBV7-2	-	TRBJ2-1	-	TGTGCCAGCAGCCCAGCGGACTACAATGAGCAGTTCTTC	CASSPADYNEQFF